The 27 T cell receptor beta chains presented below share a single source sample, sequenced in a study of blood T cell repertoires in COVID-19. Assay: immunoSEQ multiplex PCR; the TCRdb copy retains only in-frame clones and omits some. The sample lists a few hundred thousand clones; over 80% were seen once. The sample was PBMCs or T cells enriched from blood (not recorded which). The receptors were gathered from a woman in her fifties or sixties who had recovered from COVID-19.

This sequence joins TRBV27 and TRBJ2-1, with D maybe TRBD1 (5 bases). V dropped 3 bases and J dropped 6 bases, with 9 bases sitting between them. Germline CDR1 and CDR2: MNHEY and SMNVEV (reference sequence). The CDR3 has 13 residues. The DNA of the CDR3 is TGTGCCAGCAGTTTCCAGGGTTTCAATGAGCAGTTCTTC. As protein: CASSFQGFNEQFF.

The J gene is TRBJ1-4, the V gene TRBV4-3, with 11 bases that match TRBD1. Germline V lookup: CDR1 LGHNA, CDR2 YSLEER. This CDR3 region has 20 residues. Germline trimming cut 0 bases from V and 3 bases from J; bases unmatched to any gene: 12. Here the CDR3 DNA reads TGCGCCAGCAGCCAAGAGCCTCCGGGACAGGGGGTTTGGGCTAATGAAAAACTGTTTTTT. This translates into CASSQEPPGQGVWANEKLFF.

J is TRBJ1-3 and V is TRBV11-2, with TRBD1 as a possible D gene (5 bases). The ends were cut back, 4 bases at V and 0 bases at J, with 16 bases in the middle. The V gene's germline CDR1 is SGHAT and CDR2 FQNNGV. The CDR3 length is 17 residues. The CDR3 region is CASSSTGGPFSGNTIYF. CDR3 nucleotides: TGTGCCAGCAGCTCAACGGGGGGACCCTTCTCTGGAAACACCATATATTTT.

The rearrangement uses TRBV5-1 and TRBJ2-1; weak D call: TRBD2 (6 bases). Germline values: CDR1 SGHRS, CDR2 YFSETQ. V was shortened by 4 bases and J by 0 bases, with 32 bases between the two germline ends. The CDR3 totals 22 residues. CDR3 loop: CASSPGPPTTSAGVTSYNEQFF. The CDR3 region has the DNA TGCGCCAGCAGCCCTGGCCCCCCGACGACTAGTGCCGGCGTGACCTCCTACAATGAGCAGTTCTTC. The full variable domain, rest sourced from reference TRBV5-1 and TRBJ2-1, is KAGVTQTPRYLIKTRGQQVTLSCSPISGHRSVSWYQQTPGQGLQFLFEYFSETQRNKGNFPGRFSGRQFSNSRSEMNVSTLELGDSALYLCASSPGPPTTSAGVTSYNEQFFGPGTRLTVL.

The DNA for the CDR3 is TGTGCCAGCAGCGCACTAAACACCATATATTTT. Its translation is CASSALNTIYF. The chain uses TRBV2 and TRBJ1-3; D call uncertain. This CDR3 is built from 11 residues. Germline V gives CDR1 SNHLY, CDR2 FYNNEI. With 6 bases removed from V and 6 bases from J, the gap between germline ends came to 6 bases.

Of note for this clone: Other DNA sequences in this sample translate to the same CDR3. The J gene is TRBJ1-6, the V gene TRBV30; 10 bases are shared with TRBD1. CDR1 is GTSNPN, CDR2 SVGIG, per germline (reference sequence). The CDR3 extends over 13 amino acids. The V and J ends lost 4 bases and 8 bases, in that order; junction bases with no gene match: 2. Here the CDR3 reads CAWTGTGDSPLHF. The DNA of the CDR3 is TGTGCCTGGACGGGGACAGGGGATTCACCCCTCCACTTT. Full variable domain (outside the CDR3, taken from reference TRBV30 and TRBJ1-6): SQTIHQWPATLVQPVGSPLSLECTVEGTSNPNLYWYRQAAGRGLQLLFYSVGIGQISSEVPQNLSASRPQDRQFILSSKKLLLSDSGFYLCAWTGTGDSPLHFGNGTRLTVT.

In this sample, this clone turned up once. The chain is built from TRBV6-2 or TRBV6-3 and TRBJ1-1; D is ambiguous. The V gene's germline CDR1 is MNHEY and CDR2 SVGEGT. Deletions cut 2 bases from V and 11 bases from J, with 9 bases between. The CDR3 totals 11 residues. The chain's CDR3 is CASSYIGVAFF. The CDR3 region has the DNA TGTGCCAGCAGTTACATCGGGGTGGCTTTCTTT.

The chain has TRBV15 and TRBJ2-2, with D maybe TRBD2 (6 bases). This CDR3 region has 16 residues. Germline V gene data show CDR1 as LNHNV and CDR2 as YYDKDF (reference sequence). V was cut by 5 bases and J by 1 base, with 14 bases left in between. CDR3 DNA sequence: TGTGCCACCAGCCCTCGCCCCGGGGGGAACACCGGGGAGCTGTTTTTT. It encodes CATSPRPGGNTGELFF.

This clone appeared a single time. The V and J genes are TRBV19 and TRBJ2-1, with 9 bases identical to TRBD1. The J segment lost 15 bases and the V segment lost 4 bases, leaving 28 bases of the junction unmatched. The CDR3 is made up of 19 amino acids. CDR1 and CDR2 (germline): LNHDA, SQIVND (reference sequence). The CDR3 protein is CASSTTGWTGAPRQSKTFF. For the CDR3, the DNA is TGTGCCAGTAGTACCACGGGGTGGACAGGGGCGCCCCGGCAGAGCAAGACGTTCTTC.

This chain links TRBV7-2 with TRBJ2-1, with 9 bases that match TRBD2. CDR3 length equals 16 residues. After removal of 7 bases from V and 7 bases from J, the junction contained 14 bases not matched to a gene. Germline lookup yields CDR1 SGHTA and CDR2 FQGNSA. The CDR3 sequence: CASTQGRREGVNEQFF. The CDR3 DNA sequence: TGTGCCAGCACACAGGGAAGGCGGGAGGGGGTGAATGAGCAGTTCTTC.

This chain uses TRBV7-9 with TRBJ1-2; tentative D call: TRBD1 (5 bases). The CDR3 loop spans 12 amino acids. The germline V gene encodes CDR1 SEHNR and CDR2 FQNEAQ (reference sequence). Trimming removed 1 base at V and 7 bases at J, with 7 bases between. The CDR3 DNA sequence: TGTGCCAGCAGCTTAGGACAGAGTGGCTACACCTTC. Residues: CASSLGQSGYTF.

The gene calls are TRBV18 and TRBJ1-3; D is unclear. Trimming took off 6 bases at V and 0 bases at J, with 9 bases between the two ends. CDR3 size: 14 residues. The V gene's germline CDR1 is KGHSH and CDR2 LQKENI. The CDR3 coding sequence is TGTGCCAGCTCCCCGCTAGACTCTGGAAACACCATATATTTT. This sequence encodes CASSPLDSGNTIYF.

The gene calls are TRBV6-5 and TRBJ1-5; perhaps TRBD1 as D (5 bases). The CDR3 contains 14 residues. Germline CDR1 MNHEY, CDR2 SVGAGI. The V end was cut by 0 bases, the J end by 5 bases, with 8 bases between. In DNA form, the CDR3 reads TGTGCCAGCAGTTACTCAGGCAGGGATCAGCCCCAGCATTTT. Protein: CASSYSGRDQPQHF.

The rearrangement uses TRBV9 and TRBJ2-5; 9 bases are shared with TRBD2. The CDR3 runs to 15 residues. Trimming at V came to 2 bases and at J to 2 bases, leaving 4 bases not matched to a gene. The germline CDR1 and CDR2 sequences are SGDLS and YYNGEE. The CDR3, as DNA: TGTGCCAGCAGCGTTAGCGGGGGATTACAAGAGACCCAGTACTTC. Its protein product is CASSVSGGLQETQYF.

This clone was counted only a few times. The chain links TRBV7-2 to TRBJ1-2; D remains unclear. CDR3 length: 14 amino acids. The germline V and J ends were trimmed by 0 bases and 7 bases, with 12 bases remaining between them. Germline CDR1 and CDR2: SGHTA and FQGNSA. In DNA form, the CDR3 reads TGTGCCAGCAGCTTAGCCGATCCGGTCGGTGGCTACACCTTC. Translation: CASSLADPVGGYTF.

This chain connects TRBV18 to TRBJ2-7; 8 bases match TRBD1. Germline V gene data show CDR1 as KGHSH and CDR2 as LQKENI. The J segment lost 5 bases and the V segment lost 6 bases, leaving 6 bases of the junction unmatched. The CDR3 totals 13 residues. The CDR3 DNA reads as TGTGCCAGCTCGCAGGACAGGGCCGACGAGCAGTACTTC. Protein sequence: CASSQDRADEQYF.

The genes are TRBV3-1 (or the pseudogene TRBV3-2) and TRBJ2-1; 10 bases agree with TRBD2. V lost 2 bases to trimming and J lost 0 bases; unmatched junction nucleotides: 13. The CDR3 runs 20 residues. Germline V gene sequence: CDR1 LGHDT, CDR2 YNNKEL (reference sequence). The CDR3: CASSQRDLLAGYSSYNEQFF. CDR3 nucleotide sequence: TGTGCCAGCAGCCAACGAGATTTACTAGCGGGGTACAGCTCCTACAATGAGCAGTTCTTC.

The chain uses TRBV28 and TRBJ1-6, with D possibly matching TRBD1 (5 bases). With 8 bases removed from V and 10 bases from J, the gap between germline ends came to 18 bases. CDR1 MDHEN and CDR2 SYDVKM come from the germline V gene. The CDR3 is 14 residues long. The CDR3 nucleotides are TGTGCCAGCTCAAATCTCGGAAACAGGTCACCCCTCCACTTT. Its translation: CASSNLGNRSPLHF.

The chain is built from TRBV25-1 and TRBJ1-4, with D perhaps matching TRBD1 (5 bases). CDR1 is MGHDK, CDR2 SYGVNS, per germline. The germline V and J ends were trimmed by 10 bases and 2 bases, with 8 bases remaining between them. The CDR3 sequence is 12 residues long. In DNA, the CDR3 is TGTGCCACAAGGGGTACTAATGAAAAACTGTTTTTT. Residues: CATRGTNEKLFF.

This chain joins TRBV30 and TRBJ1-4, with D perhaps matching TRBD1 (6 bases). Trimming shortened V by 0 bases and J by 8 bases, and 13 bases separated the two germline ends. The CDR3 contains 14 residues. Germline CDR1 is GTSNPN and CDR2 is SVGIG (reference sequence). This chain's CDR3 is CAWSVMERGEKLFF. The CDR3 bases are TGTGCCTGGAGTGTAATGGAGAGGGGGGAAAAACTGTTTTTT.

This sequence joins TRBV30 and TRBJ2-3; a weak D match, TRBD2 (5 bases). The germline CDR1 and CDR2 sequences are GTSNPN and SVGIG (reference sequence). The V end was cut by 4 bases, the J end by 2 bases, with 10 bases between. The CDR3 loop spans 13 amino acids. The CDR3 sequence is CAWNRGNTDTQYF. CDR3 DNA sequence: TGTGCCTGGAACCGGGGAAACACAGATACGCAGTATTTT.

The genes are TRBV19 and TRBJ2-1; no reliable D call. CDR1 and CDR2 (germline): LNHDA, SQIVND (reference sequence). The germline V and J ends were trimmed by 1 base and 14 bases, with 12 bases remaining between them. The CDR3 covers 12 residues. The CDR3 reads CASSIVGRHKFF. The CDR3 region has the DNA TGTGCCAGTAGTATAGTCGGCAGGCATAAGTTCTTC.

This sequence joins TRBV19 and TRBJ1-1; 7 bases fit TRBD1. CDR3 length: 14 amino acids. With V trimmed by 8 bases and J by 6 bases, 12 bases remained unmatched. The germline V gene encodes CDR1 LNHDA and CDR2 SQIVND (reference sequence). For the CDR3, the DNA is TGTGCCAGTGAGAAGAGGGGGCGAGACTCTGAAGCTTTCTTT. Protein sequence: CASEKRGRDSEAFF.

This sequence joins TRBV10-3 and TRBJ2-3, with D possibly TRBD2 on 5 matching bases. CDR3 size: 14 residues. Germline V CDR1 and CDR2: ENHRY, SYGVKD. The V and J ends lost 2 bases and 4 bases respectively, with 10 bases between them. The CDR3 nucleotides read TGTGCCATCAGTGAGGGACTTCAGGCAGATACGCAGTATTTT. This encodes CAISEGLQADTQYF.

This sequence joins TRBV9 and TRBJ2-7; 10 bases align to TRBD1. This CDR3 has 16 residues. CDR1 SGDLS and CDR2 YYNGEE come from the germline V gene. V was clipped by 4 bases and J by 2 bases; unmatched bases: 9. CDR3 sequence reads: CASSFGQGEGTYEQYF. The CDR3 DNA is TGTGCCAGCAGCTTCGGACAGGGGGAGGGGACCTACGAGCAGTACTTC.

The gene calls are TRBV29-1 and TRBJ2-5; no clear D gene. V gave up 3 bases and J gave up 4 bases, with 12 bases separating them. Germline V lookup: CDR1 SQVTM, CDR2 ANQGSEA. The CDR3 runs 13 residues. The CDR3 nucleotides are TGCAGCGTTGATCTTTTAGTCGGAGAGACCCAGTACTTC. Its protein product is CSVDLLVGETQYF.

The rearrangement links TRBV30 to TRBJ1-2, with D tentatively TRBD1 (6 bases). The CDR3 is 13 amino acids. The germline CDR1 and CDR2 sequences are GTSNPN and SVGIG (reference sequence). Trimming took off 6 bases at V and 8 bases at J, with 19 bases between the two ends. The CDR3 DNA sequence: TGTGCCTGTCCCCAGGGGCAGGGGTTCGGCTACACCTTC. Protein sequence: CACPQGQGFGYTF.